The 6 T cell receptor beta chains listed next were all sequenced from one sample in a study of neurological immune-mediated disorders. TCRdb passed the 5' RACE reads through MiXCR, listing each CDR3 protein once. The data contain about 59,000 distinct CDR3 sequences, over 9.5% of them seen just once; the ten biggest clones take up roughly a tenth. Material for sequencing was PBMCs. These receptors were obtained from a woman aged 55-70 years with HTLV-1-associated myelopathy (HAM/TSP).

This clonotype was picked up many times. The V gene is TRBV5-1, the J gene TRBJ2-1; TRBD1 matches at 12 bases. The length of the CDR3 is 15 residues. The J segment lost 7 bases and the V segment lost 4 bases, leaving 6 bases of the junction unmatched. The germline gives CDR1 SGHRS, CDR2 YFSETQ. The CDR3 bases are TGCGCCAGCAGCCTGGGACAGGGGGCGGAAAATGAGCAGTTCTTC. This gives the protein CASSLGQGAENEQFF.

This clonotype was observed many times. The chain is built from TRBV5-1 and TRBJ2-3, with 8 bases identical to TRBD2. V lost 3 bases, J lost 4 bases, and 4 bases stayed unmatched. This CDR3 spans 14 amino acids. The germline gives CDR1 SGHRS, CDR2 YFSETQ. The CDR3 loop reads CASSSGLGADTQYF. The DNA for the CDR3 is TGCGCCAGCAGCTCGGGACTAGGTGCAGATACGCAGTATTTT.

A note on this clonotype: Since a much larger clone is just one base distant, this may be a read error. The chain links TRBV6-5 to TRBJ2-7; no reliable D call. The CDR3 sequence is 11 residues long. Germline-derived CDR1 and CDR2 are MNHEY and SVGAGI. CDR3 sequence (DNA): TGTGACAGCAGTAATGGATACGAGCAGTACTTC. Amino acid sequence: CDSSNGYEQYF.

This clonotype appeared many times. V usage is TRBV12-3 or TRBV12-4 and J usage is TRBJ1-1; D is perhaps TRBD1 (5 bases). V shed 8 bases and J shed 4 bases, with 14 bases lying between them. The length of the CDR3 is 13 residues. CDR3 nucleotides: TGTGCCAGCTACTTGGGGGTTAGCACTGAAGCTTTCTTT. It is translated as CASYLGVSTEAFF.

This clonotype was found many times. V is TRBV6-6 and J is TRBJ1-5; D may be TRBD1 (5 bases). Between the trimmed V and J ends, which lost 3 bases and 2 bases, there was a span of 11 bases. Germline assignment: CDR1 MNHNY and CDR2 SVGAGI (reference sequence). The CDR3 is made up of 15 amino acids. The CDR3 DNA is TGTGCCAGCAGTTATAAGGGGCCCGGCAATCAGCCCCAGCATTTT. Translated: CASSYKGPGNQPQHF.

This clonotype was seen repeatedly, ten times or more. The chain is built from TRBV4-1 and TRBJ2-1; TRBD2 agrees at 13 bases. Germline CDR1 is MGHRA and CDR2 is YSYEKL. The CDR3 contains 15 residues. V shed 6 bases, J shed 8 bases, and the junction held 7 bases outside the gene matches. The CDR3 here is CASRSTSGRAHEQFF. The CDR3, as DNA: TGCGCCAGCAGATCTACTAGCGGGAGGGCCCATGAGCAGTTCTTC.